One and the same sample provided the 17 T cell receptor beta chains below, sequenced in a study of post-analysis software for immune sequencing data. Study results and limitations: Four or five TRBV segments occurring more often in patients than controls included TRBV5-6, TRBV5-1 and TRBV20-1.

Antigens for these TCRs are unknown. cDNA libraries for TCR beta contained unique molecular identifiers. TCRdb reanalysed the PCR reads using MiXCR and keeps one entry per CDR3 protein. Among over 150,000 distinct CDR3 sequences, about 32% were seen once, and the ten largest hold about 1.6%. The sequenced material came from blood. These receptors came from a girl aged 10 to 17 with multiple sclerosis.

The chain carries TRBV6-1 and TRBJ1-1; possible D gene TRBD1, 5 bases. The CDR3 covers 15 residues. Germline CDR1 is MNHNS and CDR2 is SASEGT. Trimming pared 2 bases from V and 4 bases from J, leaving 14 bases between. This CDR3 is CASSEPGRAVTEAFF. The CDR3 nucleotides read TGTGCCAGCAGTGAACCGGGCAGGGCTGTCACTGAAGCTTTCTTT.

This clonotype has only one observation. The genes are TRBV3-1 and TRBJ2-7; unclear D gene. Germline CDR1 reads LGHDT; CDR2 reads YNNKEL (reference sequence). Trimming stripped 1 base from V and 2 bases from J, with 6 bases between. The CDR3 is 13 residues long. Here the CDR3 reads CASSQVAPYEQYF. CDR3 nucleotides: TGTGCCAGCAGCCAAGTTGCACCCTACGAGCAGTACTTC.

The table lists this clonotype with a few counts. The chain links TRBV5-1 to TRBJ2-1; D ambiguous. CDR1 is SGHRS and CDR2 is YFSETQ in the germline V gene. The CDR3 runs to 12 residues. The V gene lost 6 bases and the J gene lost 0 bases, with 4 bases spanning the gap. The CDR3 loop is CASTRSYNEQFF. In DNA form, the CDR3 reads TGCGCCAGCACCCGCTCCTACAATGAGCAGTTCTTC. Full variable domain (missing parts from reference TRBV5-1 and TRBJ2-1): KAGVTQTPRYLIKTRGQQVTLSCSPISGHRSVSWYQQTPGQGLQFLFEYFSETQRNKGNFPGRFSGRQFSNSRSEMNVSTLELGDSALYLCASTRSYNEQFFGPGTRLTVL.

As concerns this clonotype: The conserved closing phenylalanine or tryptophan is absent in this CDR3, likely reflecting a read error. The V and J genes are TRBV28 and TRBJ1-5, with D maybe TRBD1 (6 bases). V was shortened by 4 bases and J by 0 bases, with 25 bases between the two germline ends. Germline CDR1 reads MDHEN; CDR2 reads SYDVKM. This CDR3 contains 20 residues. CDR3 residues: CASSSRQAIYVWDSNQPQHS. In DNA, the CDR3 is TGTGCCAGCAGTTCCCGACAGGCGATATATGTGTGGGATAGCAATCAGCCCCAGCATTCT.

This clonotype was counted ten times or more. V and J are TRBV3-1 and TRBJ2-7; D is perhaps TRBD2 (6 bases). CDR3 length: 16 residues. Germline CDR1 reads LGHDT; CDR2 reads YNNKEL (reference sequence). The V end was cut by 3 bases, the J end by 3 bases, with 18 bases between. The CDR3 loop reads CASSQDQWDWGYEQYF. CDR3 DNA sequence: TGTGCCAGCAGCCAGGACCAATGGGACTGGGGCTACGAGCAGTACTTC.

This clonotype was recorded a few times. The chain recombines TRBV20-1 with TRBJ1-6; no definite D call. V gave up 4 bases and J gave up 7 bases, with 14 bases separating them. Germline CDR1 reads DFQATT; CDR2 reads SNEGSKA (reference sequence). This CDR3 is 14 amino acids long. The CDR3 nucleotides are TGCAGTGCTAAAGAGGTCCCGGAAAATTCACCCCTCCACTTT. Translation: CSAKEVPENSPLHF.

Many counts were recorded for this clonotype. This chain joins TRBV28 and TRBJ1-2, with TRBD1 matching 9 bases. Germline CDR1 reads MDHEN; CDR2 reads SYDVKM. V lost 5 bases, J lost 8 bases, and 15 bases stayed unmatched. The CDR3 has 16 amino acids. In DNA, the CDR3 is TGTGCCAGCAGTGCGTCCGGGACAGGGTATCTTGGAGGCTACACCTTC. Residues: CASSASGTGYLGGYTF.

The V call is TRBV28, the J call TRBJ2-5; TRBD2 matches at 8 bases. Germline V gives CDR1 MDHEN, CDR2 SYDVKM. The CDR3 has 17 residues. The V and J ends lost 5 bases and 3 bases, in that order; junction bases with no gene match: 14. This CDR3 is CASSPLPGGGGEETQYF. The CDR3 DNA reads TGTGCCAGCAGTCCCCTCCCGGGAGGGGGGGGCGAAGAGACCCAGTACTTC.

The chain couples TRBV12-3 or TRBV12-4 to TRBJ1-1, with 9 bases that match TRBD1. Losses at the gene ends were 6 bases for V and 0 bases for J; bases not matched to a gene: 8. The CDR3 is made up of 16 amino acids. The CDR3 sequence is CASRRQQGAMNTEAFF. The CDR3 DNA reads as TGTGCCAGCAGACGACAACAGGGGGCCATGAACACTGAAGCTTTCTTT.

This clonotype occurred many times. The genes are TRBV20-1 and TRBJ1-2, with D uncertain. This CDR3 region has 13 residues. Trimming took off 0 bases at V and 1 base at J, with 6 bases between the two ends. In germline, CDR1 is DFQATT, CDR2 SNEGSKA (reference sequence). CDR3 sequence (DNA): TGCAGTGCTAGAGACGGCGTTAACTATGGCTACACCTTC. Translation gives CSARDGVNYGYTF.

Note on this clonotype: One base away lies a much larger clone, so this may be a sequencing read error. J is TRBJ2-5 and V is TRBV29-1, with 9 nucleotides matching TRBD2. Germline CDR1 SQVTM, CDR2 ANQGSEA. V dropped 4 bases and J dropped 11; count of bases not matched to a gene: 17. The CDR3 covers 15 residues. The CDR3 DNA reads as TGCAGCGTTGTTCTCGGACTAGCGTATCGTAATGAGCAGTACTTC. Its translation: CSVVLGLAYRNEQYF.

The chain employs TRBV7-2 and TRBJ2-1, with TRBD2 matching 11 bases. The CDR3 has 14 residues. Trimming cost V 6 bases and J 9 bases; bases outside gene matches: 7. Germline V gene sequence: CDR1 SGHTA, CDR2 FQGNSA. CDR3 protein: CASSHSGGAGEQFF. CDR3 in DNA: TGTGCCAGCAGTCATAGCGGGGGGGCCGGTGAGCAGTTCTTC. Together with reference TRBV7-2 and TRBJ2-1, the CDR3 gives the full variable domain: GAGVSQSPSNKVTEKGKDVELRCDPISGHTALYWYRQSLGQGLEFLIYFQGNSAPDKSGLPSDRFSAERTGGSVSTLTIQRTQQEDSAVYLCASSHSGGAGEQFFGPGTRLTVL.

The CDR3 region has the DNA TGTGCCAGCAGTTTTGGGGAGGGAAACTACGAGCAGTACTTC. It codes for CASSFGEGNYEQYF. The chain combines TRBV27 with TRBJ2-7, with TRBD2 identical over 7 bases. After removal of 3 bases from V and 3 bases from J, the junction contained 5 bases not matched to a gene. Germline loops: CDR1 MNHEY, CDR2 SMNVEV (reference sequence). This CDR3 contains 14 residues.

Comment on this clonotype: Given a much more abundant clone one base away, this may be a read error. The chain joins TRBV20-1 to TRBJ2-1, with D tentatively TRBD1 or TRBD2 (5 bases each). CDR3 length: 15 residues. V was trimmed by 5 bases and J by 0 bases, leaving 14 bases between them. From germline, CDR1 is DFQATT and CDR2 SNEGSKA (reference sequence). Written as DNA, the CDR3 is TGCAGTGCTGGTTATACTGGGACCTCCTACAATGAGCAGTTCTTC. Translated: CSAGYTGTSYNEQFF.

This clonotype has a count of ten or more. The chain employs TRBV13 and TRBJ2-7; D may be TRBD2 (6 bases). The J call is uncertain, as TRBJ2-5 better fits the DNA end. The germline V gene encodes CDR1 PRHDT and CDR2 FYEKMQ (reference sequence). There are 15 residues in the CDR3. The CDR3 region is CASSHASAIPGTQYF. CDR3 coding DNA: TGTGCCAGCAGTCACGCTAGCGCGATCCCGGGGACCCAGTACTTC.

This clonotype appeared a few times. The V and J genes are TRBV7-3 and TRBJ2-2; 7 bases line up with TRBD1. The CDR3 spans 17 residues. The germline V gene encodes CDR1 SGHTA and CDR2 FQGTGA. V trimming: 4 bases; J trimming: 2 bases; junction bases outside the gene matches: 10. The DNA for the CDR3 is TGTGCCAGCAGCTCCGGACAGAGGGGGCTTAACACCGGGGAGCTGTTTTTT. Its protein product is CASSSGQRGLNTGELFF.

Note on this clonotype: This may be a read error: a much more frequent sequence differs by one nucleotide. The V and J genes are TRBV7-8 and TRBJ2-7; 10 positions agree with TRBD1. The germline CDR1 and CDR2 sequences are SGHVS and FQNEAQ. The CDR3 contains 16 residues. CDR3 sequence (DNA): TGTGCCGGCAGCTTAGTGACCGGGACAGGGGTCCACGAGCAGTACTTC. Its protein product is CAGSLVTGTGVHEQYF.